One and the same sample provided the 26 T cell receptor beta chains below, sequenced in a study of cytomegalovirus exposure and HLA in healthy donors. PCR amplification relied on 60 Vbeta primers (plus 13 Jbeta primers). TCRdb's table, derived via immunoSEQ multiplex PCR, lists solely in-frame clones and lacks some. Altogether over 100,000 clones are present, over 9% being singletons, with the ten largest covering less than 6%. The sequencing input was PBMCs. Receptors originate from a man in his forties in good health and CMV-seropositive.

The chain carries TRBV5-8 and TRBJ2-5, with D possibly matching TRBD1 (6 bases). Looked up from germline, CDR1 is SGHTS and CDR2 is YDEGEE. This CDR3 is built from 13 residues. Trimming took 2 bases from V and 4 from J, leaving 9 bases between them. The CDR3, as DNA: TGTGCCAGCAGCTTCAGGGGAAGAGAGACCCAGTACTTC. As protein: CASSFRGRETQYF.

The gene calls are TRBV5-1 and TRBJ2-1; 8 bases agree with TRBD1. CDR1 and CDR2 (germline): SGHRS, YFSETQ. This CDR3 has 15 amino acids. Trimming took 4 bases from V and 6 from J; bases not matched to a gene: 9. CDR3 protein: CASSVIQGALNEQFF. Written as DNA, the CDR3 is TGCGCCAGCAGCGTCATTCAGGGGGCGCTCAATGAGCAGTTCTTC.

J is TRBJ1-5 and V is TRBV6-5, with D tentatively TRBD1 (6 bases). The V end was cut by 5 bases, the J end by 9 bases, with 14 bases between. The CDR3 loop spans 13 amino acids. Germline-derived CDR1 and CDR2 are MNHEY and SVGAGI. CDR3 coding DNA: TGTGCCAGCAGTGAAACAGGGTATTGGCCCCAGCATTTT. Encoded protein: CASSETGYWPQHF.

The J gene is TRBJ2-4, the V gene TRBV2, with TRBD2 identical over 8 bases. Germline CDR1 is SNHLY and CDR2 is FYNNEI. V trimming: 2 bases; J trimming: 8 bases; junction bases outside the gene matches: 14. The CDR3 totals 17 residues. The CDR3 loop reads CASSEQPSGLARDIQYF. CDR3 DNA sequence: TGTGCCAGCAGTGAACAGCCCAGCGGACTAGCCAGGGACATTCAGTACTTC. Based on the CDR3 plus reference TRBV2 and TRBJ2-4, the full variable domain is EPEVTQTPSHQVTQMGQEVILRCVPISNHLYFYWYRQILGQKVEFLVSFYNNEISEKSEIFDDQFSVERPDGSNFTLKIRSTKLEDSAMYFCASSEQPSGLARDIQYFGAGTRLSVL.

The V gene is TRBV7-8, the J gene TRBJ2-1; possible D gene TRBD2, 6 bases. Trimming removed 2 bases at V and 2 bases at J, with 10 bases between. Germline CDR1 SGHVS, CDR2 FQNEAQ. The CDR3 loop spans 15 amino acids. CDR3 DNA sequence: TGTGCCAGCAGCTTACGAGGGACTCCCTACAATGAGCAGTTCTTC. Residues: CASSLRGTPYNEQFF.

This clone has only a few counts. The chain couples TRBV6-1 to TRBJ2-3, with D perhaps TRBD1 (6 bases). Trimming took 6 bases from V and 6 from J, leaving 19 bases between them. From germline, CDR1 is MNHNS and CDR2 SASEGT. This CDR3 has 15 residues. For the CDR3, the DNA is TGTGCCAGCAGAGCGACACAGGGATTGGCGGATACGCAGTATTTT. Protein product: CASRATQGLADTQYF.

V gene TRBV19 combines with J gene TRBJ2-1, with 7 bases lining up with TRBD2. There are 16 residues in the CDR3. Per the germline V gene, CDR1 is LNHDA and CDR2 is SQIVND (reference sequence). After removal of 5 bases from V and 7 bases from J, the junction contained 14 bases not matched to a gene. CDR3 residues: CASSSMASGYQNEQFF. The CDR3 nucleotides are TGTGCCAGTAGTTCAATGGCTAGCGGATACCAGAATGAGCAGTTCTTC.

The CDR3 reads CAIQPDSPGNTIYF. CDR3 nucleotide sequence: TGTGCCATCCAGCCCGACAGTCCTGGAAACACCATATATTTT. This chain uses TRBV10-3 with TRBJ1-3; weak D call: TRBD1 (5 bases). CDR3 length equals 14 residues. The germline gives CDR1 ENHRY, CDR2 SYGVKD. Trimming removed 8 bases at V and 2 bases at J, with 13 bases between.

Regarding this clone: The sample contains more than one DNA sequence encoding this CDR3. The J gene is TRBJ1-1, the V gene TRBV2, with unresolved D. The CDR3 length is 14 residues. The V end was cut by 3 bases, the J end by 6 bases, with 14 bases between. CDR1 SNHLY and CDR2 FYNNEI come from the germline V gene. The CDR3 region is CASSEAGLWAEAFF. The CDR3 DNA sequence: TGTGCCAGCAGTGAGGCAGGCTTATGGGCTGAAGCTTTCTTT.

This clone was picked up a small number of times. The CDR3 region is CSASGTAGPYEQYF. The CDR3 nucleotides read TGCAGCGCCTCCGGGACAGCAGGACCCTACGAGCAGTACTTC. The chain joins TRBV29-1 to TRBJ2-5, with TRBD1 matching over 7 bases. The J call may be faulty, since TRBJ2-7 better matches the DNA end. The CDR3 totals 14 residues. In germline, CDR1 is SQVTM, CDR2 ANQGSEA.

The chain employs TRBV7-9 and TRBJ1-3; maybe TRBD1 (6 bases). Germline CDR1 SEHNR, CDR2 FQNEAQ (reference sequence). This CDR3 has 15 amino acids. Trimming pared 0 bases from V and 3 bases from J, leaving 9 bases between. CDR3 in DNA: TGTGCCAGCAGCTTAGCCGGGACATTTGGAAACACCATATATTTT. Its translation: CASSLAGTFGNTIYF.

V gene TRBV5-4 combines with J gene TRBJ1-2; possible D gene TRBD1, 5 bases. CDR1 is SGHNT and CDR2 is YYREEE in the germline V gene (reference sequence). Trimming shortened V by 2 bases and J by 6 bases, and 8 bases separated the two germline ends. The CDR3 covers 12 residues. DNA for the CDR3: TGTGCCAGCAGCTTCGGACAAGATGGCTACACCTTC. Protein product: CASSFGQDGYTF.

This clone was detected only a few times. This chain uses TRBV4-3 with TRBJ2-7, with TRBD1 matching 7 bases. Germline trimming cut 1 base from V and 4 bases from J; bases unmatched to any gene: 7. The CDR3 consists of 15 residues. Germline V gene sequence: CDR1 LGHNA, CDR2 YSLEER. DNA of the CDR3: TGCGCCAGCAGCCAAGGTTACAGGGGCCCATACGAGCAGTACTTC. Protein: CASSQGYRGPYEQYF.

This clone was counted a few times. The chain is built from TRBV10-3 and TRBJ2-2; 9 bases map to TRBD2. This CDR3 contains 16 residues. From germline, CDR1 is ENHRY and CDR2 SYGVKD. Trimming took 3 bases from V and 7 from J; bases not matched to a gene: 9. The DNA for the CDR3 is TGTGCCATCAGTGATAGTAGCGGGAGAGGGGACGGGGAGCTGTTTTTT. Translating it yields CAISDSSGRGDGELFF.

The J gene is TRBJ2-7, the V gene TRBV6-6, with 10 bases lining up with TRBD2. The J segment lost 1 base and the V segment lost 5 bases, leaving 5 bases of the junction unmatched. This CDR3 has 15 amino acids. Germline V gives CDR1 MNHNY, CDR2 SVGAGI (reference sequence). In DNA, the CDR3 is TGTGCCAGCAGTCCCCAAGCGGGAGGGTCCTACGAGCAGTACTTC. Translating gives CASSPQAGGSYEQYF.

The CDR3 sequence: CASSFRTGMGSTNGYTF. In nucleotides, the CDR3 is TGTGCCAGTAGTTTCCGGACAGGCATGGGATCCACGAATGGCTACACCTTC. The chain uses TRBV19 and TRBJ1-2, with 7 bases lining up with TRBD1. V dropped 5 bases and J dropped 6; count of bases not matched to a gene: 18. This CDR3 region has 17 residues. CDR1 LNHDA and CDR2 SQIVND come from the germline V gene (reference sequence).

Ten or more counts support this clone. This chain connects TRBV6-1 to TRBJ1-5, with D possibly being TRBD1 (6 bases). This CDR3 contains 15 residues. The germline gives CDR1 MNHNS, CDR2 SASEGT. Trimming removed 9 bases at V and 0 bases at J, with 15 bases between. CDR3 in DNA: TGTGCCAGTGGGGGCGCGCTGTATAGCAATCAGCCCCAGCATTTT. It encodes CASGGALYSNQPQHF.

The rearrangement uses TRBV28 and TRBJ2-7; possible D gene TRBD1, 5 bases. CDR3 length: 16 residues. The germline V gene encodes CDR1 MDHEN and CDR2 SYDVKM. V lost 5 bases and J lost 0, with 17 bases in between. CDR3: CASSPLIQGTSYEQYF. CDR3 DNA sequence: TGTGCCAGCAGTCCCCTAATCCAGGGAACCTCCTACGAGCAGTACTTC.

The chain carries TRBV29-1 and TRBJ2-7; no clear D gene. The CDR3 is made up of 14 amino acids. V lost 0 bases and J lost 7, with 16 bases in between. The V gene's germline CDR1 is SQVTM and CDR2 ANQGSEA. For the CDR3, the DNA is TGCAGCGTTGAAGATCGGTCATCATCGTGGGAGCAGTACTTC. It translates to CSVEDRSSSWEQYF.

This clone has only a few counts. V and J are TRBV28 and TRBJ2-3; TRBD2 is a possible D gene (6 bases). The V end was cut by 5 bases, the J end by 5 bases, with 8 bases between. In germline, CDR1 is MDHEN, CDR2 SYDVKM. The CDR3 consists of 12 residues. CDR3 DNA: TGTGCCAGCAGTCCGGAGGGAGATACGCAGTATTTT. Its protein product is CASSPEGDTQYF.

This clone has just a few counts. The rearrangement uses TRBV4-1 and TRBJ2-2; 9 bases align to TRBD1. Germline V gives CDR1 MGHRA, CDR2 YSYEKL. The length of the CDR3 is 15 residues. V gave up 4 bases and J gave up 7 bases; unmatched junction bases: 7. The CDR3 loop is CASSPTGQGIGELFF. The CDR3 DNA reads as TGCGCCAGCAGCCCAACAGGACAGGGGATCGGGGAGCTGTTTTTT.

V usage is TRBV11-1 and J usage is TRBJ1-5; the D is unclear. Germline V CDR1 and CDR2: SGHAT, FQDESV (reference sequence). Trimming stripped 1 base from V and 7 bases from J, with 11 bases between. CDR3 length: 14 residues. The CDR3 bases are TGTGCCAGCAGCTTAGGAGGGAGTGAGCAGCCCCAGCATTTT. Translation: CASSLGGSEQPQHF.

This clone occurred a few times. The CDR3 is CASSLWYGENQPQHF. CDR3 nucleotide sequence: TGTGCCAGCAGTTTATGGTATGGGGAGAATCAGCCCCAGCATTTT. This rearrangement joins TRBV27 to TRBJ1-5; D unclear. The ends were cut back, 1 base at V and 4 bases at J, with 11 bases in the middle. CDR3 size: 15 residues. Germline V gene lookup returns CDR1 MNHEY and CDR2 SMNVEV (reference sequence).

V is TRBV5-1 and J is TRBJ1-3; 9 bases align to TRBD1. Germline CDR1 SGHRS, CDR2 YFSETQ. The CDR3 loop spans 17 amino acids. V lost 2 bases and J lost 2; bases outside the gene matches: 8. The CDR3: CASSFSGQGSAGNTIYF. The CDR3 region has the DNA TGCGCCAGCAGCTTCTCTGGACAGGGGTCTGCTGGAAACACCATATATTTT.

This clone has just a few counts. V gene TRBV25-1 combines with J gene TRBJ2-1; 7 nucleotides line up with TRBD1. The J segment lost 3 bases and the V segment lost 4 bases, leaving 6 bases of the junction unmatched. The CDR3 extends over 15 amino acids. Germline assignment: CDR1 MGHDK and CDR2 SYGVNS. CDR3 sequence reads: CASSAQGKDYNEQFF. For the CDR3, the DNA is TGTGCCAGCAGTGCACAGGGGAAGGACTACAATGAGCAGTTCTTC.

This clone was seen many times. This chain joins TRBV21-1 and TRBJ2-7; TRBD2 is the table's D call and was not checked against the DNA. TRBV21-1 is listed as a pseudogene. The CDR3 runs 16 residues. CDR3 protein: CASNSKPGLPTYEQYF. DNA for the CDR3: TGTGCCAGCAACAGTAAACCGGGACTCCCTACCTACGAGCAGTACTTC.